These 23 T cell receptor beta chains share one sample of origin, sequenced in a study of blood T cell repertoires in COVID-19. TCRdb's table, derived via immunoSEQ multiplex PCR, lists solely in-frame clones and lacks some. The table has fewer than 80,000 clones, around nine tenths seen once; the top ten hold approximately 15%. The sequenced sample consisted of peripheral blood. Receptors originate from a woman older than 75 with active or convalescent COVID-19.

V and J are TRBV24-1 and TRBJ2-3, with 11 bases fitting TRBD2. This CDR3 has 15 amino acids. In germline, CDR1 is KGHDR, CDR2 SFDVKD. Trimming removed 5 bases from V and 5 bases from J; junction bases left unmatched: 5. The CDR3 protein is CATSVSGGARDTQYF. Here the CDR3 DNA reads TGTGCCACCAGTGTTAGCGGGGGGGCTCGAGATACGCAGTATTTT.

The V and J genes are TRBV18 and TRBJ2-2, with TRBD1 matching 8 bases. This CDR3 is built from 13 residues. Trimming took 4 bases from V and 10 from J; bases not matched to a gene: 5. Germline V gene lookup returns CDR1 KGHSH and CDR2 LQKENI. CDR3 coding DNA: TGTGCCAGCTCACTCGGACAGGGCGAGGAGCTGTTTTTT. This encodes CASSLGQGEELFF.

J is TRBJ1-2 and V is TRBV2; 9 bases match TRBD1. The V and J ends lost 6 bases and 2 bases, in that order; junction bases with no gene match: 1. The CDR3 has 13 residues. CDR1 and CDR2 from the germline V gene are SNHLY and FYNNEI. The CDR3 sequence is CASRDRGNYGYTF. The CDR3 coding sequence is TGTGCCAGCAGAGACAGGGGGAACTATGGCTACACCTTC.

This clone was observed once. J is TRBJ2-7 and V is TRBV27; D perhaps matches TRBD1 (6 bases). V lost 6 bases to trimming and J lost 3 bases, with 15 bases between them. The CDR3 totals 14 residues. Germline loops: CDR1 MNHEY, CDR2 SMNVEV (reference sequence). CDR3 protein: CASSPGTRYYEQYF. CDR3 DNA: TGTGCCAGCAGCCCCGGGACAAGATACTACGAGCAGTACTTC.

The J gene is TRBJ1-2, the V gene TRBV2; weak D call: TRBD1 (6 bases). Germline CDR1 SNHLY, CDR2 FYNNEI. V was pared by 10 bases and J by 7 bases, with 19 bases between. The CDR3 is 13 amino acids. CDR3 sequence: CATDRTAAIGYTF. Written as DNA, the CDR3 is TGTGCCACCGATCGGACAGCCGCGATTGGCTACACCTTC.

The chain joins TRBV7-6 to TRBJ2-1; no clear D gene. CDR3 length: 14 amino acids. Germline V gene sequence: CDR1 SGHVS, CDR2 FNYEAQ. V lost 1 base, J lost 5 bases, and 9 bases lay in between. CDR3 bases: TGTGCCAGCAGCTTAGTCCCGGCGGACAATGAGCAGTTCTTC. Its protein product is CASSLVPADNEQFF.

The genes are TRBV27 and TRBJ2-7; 11 bases map to TRBD2. The V segment lost 0 bases and the J segment 3 bases; nucleotides outside the gene matches: 1. Per germline, CDR1 MNHEY and CDR2 SMNVEV (reference sequence). The CDR3 loop spans 15 amino acids. The CDR3 bases are TGTGCCAGCAGTTTATCGACTAGCGGGGTCTACGAGCAGTACTTC. Residues: CASSLSTSGVYEQYF.

The V and J genes are TRBV7-9 and TRBJ2-7; 12 bases agree with TRBD1. V was clipped by 5 bases and J by 7 bases; unmatched bases: 3. The CDR3 covers 13 residues. CDR1 and CDR2 from the germline V gene are SEHNR and FQNEAQ (reference sequence). CDR3 region: CASSRDRGREQYF. CDR3 nucleotide sequence: TGTGCCAGCAGCAGGGACAGGGGGCGGGAGCAGTACTTC. Based on the CDR3 plus reference TRBV7-9 and TRBJ2-7, the full variable domain is DTGVSQNPRHKITKRGQNVTFRCDPISEHNRLYWYRQTLGQGPEFLTYFQNEAQLEKSRLLSDRFSAERPKGSFSTLEIQRTEQGDSAMYLCASSRDRGREQYFGPGTRLTVT.

This chain links TRBV9 with TRBJ2-5, with 12 nucleotides matching TRBD2. Germline V gene lookup returns CDR1 SGDLS and CDR2 YYNGEE. After removal of 4 bases from V and 4 bases from J, the junction contained 8 bases not matched to a gene. The CDR3 is 16 amino acids. The CDR3 DNA follows: TGTGCCAGCAGCAAACCTAGCGGGGGGGCCTCAGAGACCCAGTACTTC. This sequence encodes CASSKPSGGASETQYF.

V gene TRBV27 combines with J gene TRBJ2-3; TRBD2 matches at 11 bases. Germline loops: CDR1 MNHEY, CDR2 SMNVEV (reference sequence). With 0 bases clipped from V and 7 bases from J, the junction kept 9 bases outside the gene matches. This CDR3 has 17 amino acids. The CDR3 reads CASSLSFSGGGRNTQYF. CDR3 nucleotide sequence: TGTGCCAGCAGTTTATCATTTAGCGGGGGGGGCCGGAATACGCAGTATTTT.

CDR3 amino acids: CASSYSGQGTTEAFF. The CDR3 bases are TGTGCCAGCAGTTACTCGGGACAGGGTACGACTGAAGCTTTCTTT. The chain is built from TRBV6-5 and TRBJ1-1; 9 bases map to TRBD1. CDR1 and CDR2 (germline): MNHEY, SVGAGI. The CDR3 extends over 15 amino acids. The junction had 4 bases not matched to a gene; V was cut back by 0 bases and J by 5 bases.

The V gene is TRBV27, the J gene TRBJ2-1; TRBD2 aligns across 10 bases. Looked up from germline, CDR1 is MNHEY and CDR2 is SMNVEV (reference sequence). The trim removed 7 bases at V and 8 bases at J, leaving 11 bases unmatched. CDR3 length: 15 residues. CDR3 amino acids: CASKMRTSGNDEQFF. The DNA for the CDR3 is TGTGCCAGCAAAATGAGGACTAGCGGCAACGATGAGCAGTTCTTC.

The rearrangement joins TRBV25-1 to TRBJ2-7, with 7 positions matching TRBD1. CDR1 is MGHDK and CDR2 is SYGVNS in the germline V gene. V trimming: 2 bases; J trimming: 7 bases; junction bases outside the gene matches: 5. The CDR3 totals 13 residues. Written as DNA, the CDR3 is TGTGCCAGCAGTGAAACAGGGGCGGTGGAGCAGTACTTC. This sequence encodes CASSETGAVEQYF.

The rearrangement uses TRBV29-1 and TRBJ1-1; D may be TRBD1 (5 bases). This CDR3 spans 14 amino acids. Germline lookup yields CDR1 SQVTM and CDR2 ANQGSEA. The germline V and J ends were trimmed by 7 bases and 0 bases, with 15 bases remaining between them. The CDR3 here is CSAKEGVMNTEAFF. In DNA form, the CDR3 reads TGCAGCGCCAAGGAAGGGGTCATGAACACTGAAGCTTTCTTT.

V and J are TRBV28 and TRBJ1-6, with D uncertain. CDR3 length equals 16 residues. CDR1 is MDHEN, CDR2 SYDVKM, per germline. With 6 bases removed from V and 0 bases from J, the gap between germline ends came to 12 bases. Here the CDR3 reads CASRSDEASYNSPLHF. As DNA, the CDR3 is TGTGCCAGCAGATCAGATGAGGCCTCCTATAATTCACCCCTCCACTTT.

This chain connects TRBV27 to TRBJ1-5; D perhaps matches TRBD1 (6 bases). Trimming stripped 4 bases from V and 0 bases from J, with 13 bases between. In germline, CDR1 is MNHEY, CDR2 SMNVEV (reference sequence). The CDR3 loop spans 16 amino acids. This chain's CDR3 is CASSYYGTLSNQPQHF. CDR3 coding DNA: TGTGCCAGCAGTTATTACGGGACACTTAGCAATCAGCCCCAGCATTTT.

V gene TRBV7-9 combines with J gene TRBJ1-1, with D possibly being TRBD1 (5 bases). From germline, CDR1 is SEHNR and CDR2 FQNEAQ (reference sequence). Trimming left V 4 bases short and J 3 bases short, with 12 bases between. The CDR3 consists of 14 residues. In DNA, the CDR3 is TGTGCCAGCAGCTCGGGAGCGGGGGACACTGAAGCTTTCTTT. Amino acid sequence: CASSSGAGDTEAFF.

The CDR3 spells CASSQDSAYEQYF. CDR3 nucleotides: TGCGCCAGCAGCCAAGATAGCGCCTACGAGCAGTACTTC. The chain combines TRBV4-3 with TRBJ2-7; D is possibly TRBD2 (5 bases). With 0 bases removed from V and 2 bases from J, the gap between germline ends came to 5 bases. Germline loops: CDR1 LGHNA, CDR2 YSLEER. The CDR3 is made up of 13 amino acids.

The gene calls are TRBV5-6 and TRBJ1-5; 8 bases agree with TRBD1. With 2 bases clipped from V and 6 bases from J, the junction kept 7 bases outside the gene matches. Per germline, CDR1 SGHDT and CDR2 YYEEEE. The CDR3 consists of 15 residues. CDR3 nucleotide sequence: TGTGCCAGCAGCTTTGGACAGGGCTTTGCTCAGCCCCAGCATTTT. It translates to CASSFGQGFAQPQHF.

V is TRBV2 and J is TRBJ1-5; the match to TRBD1 covers 9 bases. CDR1 SNHLY and CDR2 FYNNEI come from the germline V gene. CDR3 length: 13 amino acids. After removal of 8 bases from V and 6 bases from J, the junction contained 5 bases not matched to a gene. The DNA for the CDR3 is TGTGCCAGCCAGGGACAGGGCGGTCAGCCCCAGCATTTT. As protein: CASQGQGGQPQHF.

The chain is built from TRBV7-9 and TRBJ2-2; D unclear. Germline values: CDR1 SEHNR, CDR2 FQNEAQ (reference sequence). V lost 4 bases, J lost 2 bases, and 8 bases lay in between. The CDR3 is 14 amino acids. CDR3 loop: CASSSKPNTGELFF. In nucleotides, the CDR3 is TGTGCCAGCAGCTCAAAGCCTAACACCGGGGAGCTGTTTTTT.

The chain couples TRBV30 to TRBJ2-7, with 8 bases lining up with TRBD1. V lost 4 bases to trimming and J lost 3 bases; unmatched junction nucleotides: 8. The CDR3 has 14 residues. Germline lookup yields CDR1 GTSNPN and CDR2 SVGIG (reference sequence). In nucleotides, the CDR3 is TGTGCCTGGACAAGACAGGGGAATTTCTACGAGCAGTACTTC. This gives the protein CAWTRQGNFYEQYF.

The genes are TRBV24-1 and TRBJ2-5, with TRBD1 matching over 11 bases. CDR3 size: 16 residues. V dropped 5 bases and J dropped 2; count of bases not matched to a gene: 6. CDR1 is KGHDR and CDR2 is SFDVKD in the germline V gene. The CDR3 sequence: CATSVPGTGGQETQYF. The CDR3 bases are TGTGCCACCAGTGTTCCCGGGACAGGGGGACAAGAGACCCAGTACTTC.